Shown below are 24 T cell receptor beta chains from a single sample sequenced in a study of blood T cells in healthy people across ages. The authors ran a second PCR of 7 to 11 cycles using a sample-barcoded 5' primer and a J-beta primer mix. TCRdb reprocessed the 5' RACE reads via MiXCR and lists one record per CDR3 protein. The profile covers roughly 700,000 distinct CDR3 sequences, with about 52% appearing a single time and under 35% taken by the ten largest. The material sequenced was blood. These receptors all stem from a woman aged 60 to 75 in good health.

V and J are TRBV15 and TRBJ1-4; D gene ambiguous. CDR3 length equals 15 residues. V was trimmed by 5 bases and J by 3 bases, leaving 13 bases between them. Germline-derived CDR1 and CDR2 are LNHNV and YYDKDF (reference sequence). The CDR3 region is CATSGPRGANEKLFF. The CDR3 DNA follows: TGTGCCACCAGCGGTCCGCGAGGTGCTAATGAAAAACTGTTTTTT.

The V and J genes are TRBV5-1 and TRBJ2-3; 8 nucleotides agree with TRBD1. Trimming took 5 bases from V and 1 from J; bases not matched to a gene: 9. CDR1 SGHRS and CDR2 YFSETQ come from the germline V gene. The CDR3 contains 16 residues. As DNA, the CDR3 is TGCGCCAGCAGGACGATCCCAGGGGGCGGCACAGATACGCAGTATTTT. Its translation is CASRTIPGGGTDTQYF.

This clonotype was detected a few times. The chain combines TRBV5-1 with TRBJ1-2; 7 nucleotides agree with TRBD1. Germline trimming cut 3 bases from V and 0 bases from J; bases unmatched to any gene: 11. CDR3 length equals 17 residues. Germline V gene lookup returns CDR1 SGHRS and CDR2 YFSETQ. CDR3 coding DNA: TGCGCCAGCAGCTCACGCACGGGACAGAAAACTAACTATGGCTACACCTTC. Amino acids: CASSSRTGQKTNYGYTF. Combining the CDR3 with reference TRBV5-1 and TRBJ1-2 gives the whole variable domain KAGVTQTPRYLIKTRGQQVTLSCSPISGHRSVSWYQQTPGQGLQFLFEYFSETQRNKGNFPGRFSGRQFSNSRSEMNVSTLELGDSALYLCASSSRTGQKTNYGYTFGSGTRLTVV.

This clonotype was detected only once. The gene calls are TRBV12-3 or TRBV12-4 and TRBJ2-2, with D possibly matching TRBD2 (6 bases). Between the trimmed V and J ends, which lost 2 bases and 5 bases, there was a span of 12 bases. The CDR3 covers 15 residues. The CDR3 loop is CASSLYVAVTGELFF. As DNA, the CDR3 is TGTGCCAGCAGTTTATACGTAGCGGTGACCGGGGAGCTGTTTTTT.

This clonotype was seen a handful of times. The V call is TRBV9, the J call TRBJ1-6; 12 nucleotides match TRBD1. The V gene end was trimmed by 4 bases and the J gene end by 7 bases; junction bases not matched to a gene: 9. The CDR3 is 17 residues long. Germline CDR1 SGDLS, CDR2 YYNGEE. CDR3 DNA sequence: TGTGCCAGCAGCTCCGGGACAGGGGGCGCAGGCAATTCACCCCTCCACTTT. Its translation: CASSSGTGGAGNSPLHF.

This clonotype was seen many times. This rearrangement joins TRBV6-5 to TRBJ2-5; 8 bases are shared with TRBD1. The length of the CDR3 is 18 residues. Germline V gives CDR1 MNHEY, CDR2 SVGAGI. Trimming at V came to 5 bases and at J to 2 bases, leaving 16 bases not matched to a gene. The CDR3 loop reads CASSHLPWTGPQQETQYF. The CDR3 region has the DNA TGTGCCAGCAGTCACCTCCCATGGACAGGGCCACAACAAGAGACCCAGTACTTC.

Only a few counts were recorded for this clonotype. This chain links TRBV28 with TRBJ2-5; 8 nucleotides match TRBD2. The CDR3 totals 16 residues. The J segment lost 0 bases and the V segment lost 3 bases, leaving 6 bases of the junction unmatched. Germline V lookup: CDR1 MDHEN, CDR2 SYDVKM. The CDR3 nucleotides are TGTGCCAGCAGTTTGGGCCCGGGAGGGAACCAAGAGACCCAGTACTTC. It codes for CASSLGPGGNQETQYF.

This clonotype turned up a few times. The rearrangement uses TRBV6-5 and TRBJ2-5, with D tentatively TRBD2 (5 bases). This CDR3 region has 14 residues. Trimming pared 2 bases from V and 11 bases from J, leaving 18 bases between. The V gene's germline CDR1 is MNHEY and CDR2 SVGAGI. Written as DNA, the CDR3 is TGTGCCAGCAGTTACGGTGTCGGACTCCTCCAGCAGTACTTC. This codes for CASSYGVGLLQQYF.

This clonotype was seen only a few times. This rearrangement joins TRBV27 to TRBJ2-1; 11 nucleotides align to TRBD1. J gave up 6 bases and V 4 bases, and 5 bases lay outside the gene matches. The CDR3 spans 15 residues. CDR1 is MNHEY, CDR2 SMNVEV, per germline (reference sequence). The CDR3 region is CASSWTGGVLNEQFF. The CDR3 DNA sequence: TGTGCCAGCAGTTGGACAGGGGGCGTCCTCAATGAGCAGTTCTTC.

This clonotype has a handful of counts. This chain links TRBV28 with TRBJ2-7; no firm D call. The CDR3 contains 12 residues. Germline V lookup: CDR1 MDHEN, CDR2 SYDVKM. V was shortened by 2 bases and J by 7 bases, with 9 bases between the two germline ends. DNA for the CDR3: TGTGCCAGCAGTTTAGGCATAGGGGAGCAGTACTTC. Its protein is CASSLGIGEQYF. The variable domain in full, with the rest retrieved from reference TRBV28 and TRBJ2-7, is DVKVTQSSRYLVKRTGEKVFLECVQDMDHENMFWYRQDPGLGLRLIYFSYDVKMKEKGDIPEGYSVSREKKERFSLILESASTNQTSMYLCASSLGIGEQYFGPGTRLTVT.

This clonotype occurred once. The gene calls are TRBV18 and TRBJ2-1, with TRBD1 matching 9 bases. The CDR3 has 17 amino acids. With V trimmed by 3 bases and J by 1 base, 7 bases remained unmatched. From germline, CDR1 is KGHSH and CDR2 LQKENI. DNA for the CDR3: TGTGCCAGCTCACCGGAACCGGGACAGGGATCCTACAATGAGCAGTTCTTC. Its protein is CASSPEPGQGSYNEQFF. The full variable domain, in which reference TRBV18 and TRBJ2-1 provide the parts outside the CDR3, is NAGVMQNPRHLVRRRGQEARLRCSPMKGHSHVYWYRQLPEEGLKFMVYLQKENIIDESGMPKERFSAEFPKEGPSILRIQQVVRGDSAAYFCASSPEPGQGSYNEQFFGPGTRLTVL.

The chain employs TRBV30 and TRBJ1-2; the D gene is possibly TRBD1 (5 bases). CDR1 and CDR2 (germline): GTSNPN, SVGIG (reference sequence). The V gene lost 4 bases and the J gene lost 8 bases, with 20 bases spanning the gap. The CDR3 loop spans 14 amino acids. The CDR3 loop is CAWTGTATGKGYTF. In DNA, the CDR3 is TGTGCCTGGACTGGGACGGCTACCGGGAAGGGCTACACCTTC.

The chain uses TRBV3-1 and TRBJ2-5; the D gene is possibly TRBD2 (5 bases). The DNA end is more similar to TRBJ2-7, so the J call may be wrong. This CDR3 region has 13 residues. Germline CDR1 is LGHDT and CDR2 is YNNKEL (reference sequence). The CDR3 protein is CASALSGRNEQYF. The CDR3 DNA follows: TGTGCCAGTGCTCTATCGGGGAGAAACGAGCAGTACTTC.

V gene TRBV20-1 combines with J gene TRBJ2-5; TRBD2 matches at 14 bases. The CDR3 contains 13 residues. Germline CDR1 is DFQATT and CDR2 is SNEGSKA (reference sequence). V was clipped by 2 bases and J by 11 bases; unmatched bases: 4. The CDR3 nucleotides read TGCAGTGCTAGATCGACTAGCGGGGGGGAGCAGTACTTC. Its translation: CSARSTSGGEQYF.

The rearrangement uses TRBV24-1 and TRBJ2-7; D is ambiguous. The CDR3 has 11 residues. Germline values: CDR1 KGHDR, CDR2 SFDVKD. V gave up 9 bases and J gave up 6 bases, with 11 bases separating them. The CDR3 DNA sequence: TGTGCCACCGGGGAAGCGTCCGAGCAGTACTTC. Its protein product is CATGEASEQYF.

Here the CDR3 reads CASTQGGALDTQYF. DNA of the CDR3: TGTGCCAGCACCCAGGGGGGAGCTTTGGATACGCAGTATTTT. The chain recombines TRBV5-6 with TRBJ2-3; D possibly corresponds to TRBD1 (7 bases). Between the trimmed V and J ends, which lost 6 bases and 6 bases, there was a span of 17 bases. The CDR3 totals 14 residues. Per the germline V gene, CDR1 is SGHDT and CDR2 is YYEEEE.

This chain connects TRBV20-1 to TRBJ2-1; 7 bases line up with TRBD1. Germline CDR1 reads DFQATT; CDR2 reads SNEGSKA (reference sequence). There are 12 residues in the CDR3. With V trimmed by 4 bases and J by 6 bases, 3 bases remained unmatched. CDR3 protein: CSANGQVNEQFF. In DNA, the CDR3 is TGCAGTGCTAACGGACAGGTCAATGAGCAGTTCTTC.

The chain has TRBV5-1 and TRBJ2-3; 8 nucleotides align to TRBD2. The CDR3 spans 15 residues. The V gene's germline CDR1 is SGHRS and CDR2 YFSETQ. Unmatched junction bases numbered 8, after V lost 3 bases and J lost 5 bases. The CDR3 reads CASSYAGTRGDTQYF. The CDR3 DNA reads as TGCGCCAGCAGCTACGCCGGGACTAGAGGAGATACGCAGTATTTT.

The CDR3 region has the DNA TGTGCCACCAGCAGAGTTGGGACAGGCTATGGCTACACCTTC. Protein sequence: CATSRVGTGYGYTF. The genes are TRBV15 and TRBJ1-2; 8 bases agree with TRBD1. The CDR3 contains 14 residues. In germline, CDR1 is LNHNV, CDR2 YYDKDF (reference sequence). V was pared by 1 base and J by 4 bases, with 2 bases of the junction left unmatched.

This clonotype was seen a handful of times. The chain has TRBV9 and TRBJ1-1; D call uncertain. The V end lost 0 bases, the J end lost 5 bases, and 8 bases lay between the germline ends. Germline values: CDR1 SGDLS, CDR2 YYNGEE. The CDR3 spans 13 residues. CDR3 DNA: TGTGCCAGCAGCGTAGGAGGGAGGACTGAAGCTTTCTTT. This sequence encodes CASSVGGRTEAFF.

The chain is built from TRBV20-1 and TRBJ2-1; TRBD1 matches 10 bases. This CDR3 region has 14 residues. Germline V gene sequence: CDR1 DFQATT, CDR2 SNEGSKA (reference sequence). V was pared by 3 bases and J by 5 bases, with 4 bases of the junction left unmatched. CDR3 sequence: CSARTGGKNNEQFF. CDR3 sequence (DNA): TGCAGTGCTAGGACAGGGGGCAAAAACAATGAGCAGTTCTTC.

V and J are TRBV6-4 and TRBJ2-1, with TRBD1 identical over 7 bases. This CDR3 region has 9 residues. The germline V gene encodes CDR1 MRHNA and CDR2 SNTAGT. The CDR3, as DNA: TGTGCAGAGAAACAGGGGTGGTTCTTC. Protein product: CAEKQGWFF.

There are a few counts of this clonotype. CDR3 sequence reads: CSVEGFLGGLETQYF. CDR3 DNA: TGCAGCGTTGAAGGTTTCCTAGGGGGGCTTGAGACCCAGTACTTC. The V call is TRBV29-1, the J call TRBJ2-5; D may correspond to TRBD1 or TRBD2 (6 bases each). The germline V and J ends were trimmed by 1 base and 5 bases, with 17 bases remaining between them. This CDR3 comprises 15 residues. The germline V gene encodes CDR1 SQVTM and CDR2 ANQGSEA.

The V and J genes are TRBV6-1 and TRBJ1-2, with 7 positions matching TRBD1. V lost 6 bases and J lost 4; bases outside the gene matches: 8. CDR1 is MNHNS, CDR2 SASEGT, per germline. The CDR3 has 14 amino acids. The CDR3 sequence is CASRTGPMPYGYTF. Written as DNA, the CDR3 is TGTGCCAGCAGGACAGGGCCTATGCCCTATGGCTACACCTTC.